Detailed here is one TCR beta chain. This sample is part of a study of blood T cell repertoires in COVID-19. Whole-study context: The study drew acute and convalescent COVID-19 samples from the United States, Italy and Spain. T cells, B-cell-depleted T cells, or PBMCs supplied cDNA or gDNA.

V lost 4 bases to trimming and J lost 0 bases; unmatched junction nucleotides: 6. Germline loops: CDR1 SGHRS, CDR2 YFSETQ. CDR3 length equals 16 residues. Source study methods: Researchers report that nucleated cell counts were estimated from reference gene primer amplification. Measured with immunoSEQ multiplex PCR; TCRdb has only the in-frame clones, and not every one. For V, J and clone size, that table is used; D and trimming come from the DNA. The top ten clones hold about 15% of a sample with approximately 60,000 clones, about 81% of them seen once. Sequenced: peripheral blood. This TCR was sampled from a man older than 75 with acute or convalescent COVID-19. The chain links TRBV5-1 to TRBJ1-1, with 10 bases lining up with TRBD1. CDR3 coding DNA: TGCGCCAGCAGCCGTTCGGGACAGGGGTTGAACACTGAAGCTTTCTTT. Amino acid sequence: CASSRSGQGLNTEAFF.